Below are 8 T cell receptor beta chains sequenced from a single sample in a study of radiotherapy plus CTLA-4 blockade in lung cancer (dated by TCRdb to between 2018 and 2020). The method was the immunoSEQ multiplex PCR assay. Here the immuneACCESS table is served through TCRdb, limited to in-frame sequences with V and J called. Missing clones are a known gap in these copies; in checked studies unresolved V genes cover under half, and the rest lacks a known reason. The sample table records around 53,000 clones; about 86% of these occur just once. Of the sample, about 17% falls within the top ten clones. The sample was peripheral blood, taken from a patient treated with radiotherapy plus ipilimumab. The receptors originated from a human donor with non-small cell lung cancer that progressed on radiotherapy plus ipilimumab. Some clones in this sample may be carry-over from other donors' samples.

CDR3 loop: CATSRPTGRSGGKYNEQFF. The CDR3 coding sequence is TGTGCCACCAGCAGACCAACCGGAAGAAGCGGGGGAAAATACAATGAGCAGTTCTTC. This chain uses TRBV15 with TRBJ2-1; 8 positions match TRBD2. The CDR3 consists of 19 residues. V lost 2 bases and J lost 4; bases outside the gene matches: 16. Germline lookup yields CDR1 LNHNV and CDR2 YYDKDF (reference sequence).

As concerns this clone: Other nucleotide sequences from this sample produce the same CDR3. J is TRBJ2-3 and V is TRBV5-6; 8 bases match TRBD1. The CDR3 extends over 14 amino acids. CDR1 SGHDT and CDR2 YYEEEE come from the germline V gene. Trimming removed 2 bases from V and 6 bases from J; junction bases left unmatched: 5. As DNA, the CDR3 is TGTGCCAGCAGCTTCGGGACAGGAAGGGATACGCAGTATTTT. Translating it yields CASSFGTGRDTQYF.

CDR3 amino acids: CASNRQGNTGELFF. The CDR3 nucleotides are TGTGCCAGCAACAGACAGGGGAACACCGGGGAGCTGTTTTTT. The J gene is TRBJ2-2, the V gene TRBV21-1; no DNA check was done on the table's D call, TRBD1. TRBV21-1 is assigned pseudogene status. CDR3 size: 14 residues.

The chain combines TRBV4-1 with TRBJ2-7; 7 bases are a match to TRBD1. With V trimmed by 0 bases and J by 2 bases, 7 bases remained unmatched. Germline V gives CDR1 MGHRA, CDR2 YSYEKL. This CDR3 is built from 16 residues. DNA for the CDR3: TGCGCCAGCAGCCAAGATTCGAGACAGGGAACCTACGAGCAGTACTTC. It is translated as CASSQDSRQGTYEQYF.

CDR3 sequence reads: CASSLRRAASGRAGYEQYF. The DNA for the CDR3 is TGTGCCAGCAGCTTACGGAGGGCGGCTAGCGGGAGGGCCGGGTACGAGCAGTACTTC. The chain is built from TRBV11-2 and TRBJ2-7; 12 nucleotides line up with TRBD2. J gave up 4 bases and V 2 bases, and 15 bases lay outside the gene matches. Germline CDR1 SGHAT, CDR2 FQNNGV. The CDR3 is 19 residues long.

The chain combines TRBV6-6 with TRBJ1-4; 8 bases agree with TRBD1. This CDR3 region has 13 residues. Germline V lookup: CDR1 MNHNY, CDR2 SVGAGI (reference sequence). The trim removed 7 bases at V and 8 bases at J, leaving 6 bases unmatched. CDR3 nucleotides: TGTGCCAGCACAAGGCAGGGGGCGGAAAAACTGTTTTTT. Protein sequence: CASTRQGAEKLFF.

This CDR3 is CASLQETGPLPLQFF. CDR3 sequence (DNA): TGTGCCAGCCTTCAGGAAACAGGGCCTTTGCCTTTACAGTTCTTC. The chain employs TRBV25-1 and TRBJ2-1; D may be TRBD1 (6 bases). CDR3 size: 15 residues. The germline V gene encodes CDR1 MGHDK and CDR2 SYGVNS. V was clipped by 8 bases and J by 13 bases, with 27 bases between them.

This chain connects TRBV7-3 to TRBJ2-2; TRBD2 is a possible D gene (6 bases). The CDR3 consists of 14 residues. Trimming shortened V by 1 base and J by 6 bases, and 9 bases separated the two germline ends. From germline, CDR1 is SGHTA and CDR2 FQGTGA. CDR3 DNA sequence: TGTGCCAGCAGCTTAAGTACGGGGGCCGGGGAGCTGTTTTTT. Translated, it gives CASSLSTGAGELFF.